Described below is a single T cell receptor (beta chain) sequence and its context. Its target is not known. The sample belongs to a study of blood T cells in healthy people across ages. Study-wide findings and caveats: Naive T cell percentage and TCR beta diversity correlated strongly. Per million T cells, TCR beta diversity dropped roughly linearly as age increased.

Next came a second PCR, run for roughly 6 to 11 cycles, which used a sample-barcoded 5' primer along with a J-beta primer mix. Each cDNA molecule received a tag from a template-switch adaptor that had 12 random nucleotides. Each CDR3 protein gets one entry after TCRdb re-called the 5' RACE reads with MiXCR. The data contain 2 million or so distinct CDR3 sequences, less than 50% of them singletons. All donors came from Russia, were Caucasian and healthy, and spanned ages roughly 6 to 95. The CDR3 runs to 13 residues. The V and J ends lost 4 bases and 6 bases respectively, with 12 bases between them. Germline CDR1 is LGHNA and CDR2 is YSLEER.

The specimen was blood. The TCR comes from a middle-aged woman in good health. The chain is built from TRBV4-3 and TRBJ1-2; D is unresolved. CDR3 amino acids: CASSLGPWDGYTF. The DNA for the CDR3 is TGCGCCAGCAGCCTGGGCCCCTGGGATGGCTACACCTTC.